These 30 T cell receptor beta chains originate from one sample sequenced in a study of PD-1 blockade in classical Hodgkin lymphoma. Sequencing used immunoSEQ multiplex PCR; TCRdb keeps in-frame clones, though not all of them. The table has about 21,000 clones, approximately 87% seen once. Time point indicated: newly diagnosed, previously untreated cHL patient sample. CD8+ T cells were isolated from thawed PBMCs by magnetic negative selection. Sequenced input: CD8+ T cells from blood. The receptors originated from a human donor with classical Hodgkin lymphoma.

V usage is TRBV5-8 and J usage is TRBJ1-5; D unclear. Trimming left V 4 bases short and J 3 bases short, with 8 bases between. The CDR3 covers 13 residues. CDR1 is SGHTS and CDR2 is YDEGEE in the germline V gene. CDR3 in amino acids: CASSPDFNQPQHF. CDR3 coding DNA: TGTGCCAGCAGCCCCGACTTCAATCAGCCCCAGCATTTT.

This clone has just one count. This chain joins TRBV5-1 and TRBJ1-4; 9 bases line up with TRBD1. In germline, CDR1 is SGHRS, CDR2 YFSETQ. With 2 bases clipped from V and 8 bases from J, the junction kept 7 bases outside the gene matches. This CDR3 has 15 amino acids. CDR3 sequence (DNA): TGCGCCAGCAGCTTACCCGGGACAGGGAAGGAAAAACTGTTTTTT. Residues: CASSLPGTGKEKLFF.

The table lists this clone with a count of one. V gene TRBV11-3 combines with J gene TRBJ1-2, with 10 nucleotides matching TRBD1. CDR1 is SGHNT and CDR2 is YENEEA in the germline V gene. This CDR3 is 14 amino acids long. V lost 4 bases, J lost 8 bases, and 7 bases stayed unmatched. The CDR3 DNA is TGTGCCAGCAGCTCGGGACAGGGGATGTGGGGCTACACCTTC. It specifies CASSSGQGMWGYTF.

This clone was seen a few times. V is TRBV6-5 and J is TRBJ2-3, with a tentative D call TRBD1 (6 bases). The CDR3 is 16 amino acids. The V end was cut by 0 bases, the J end by 5 bases, with 15 bases between. Germline V gene data show CDR1 as MNHEY and CDR2 as SVGAGI. This chain's CDR3 is CASSYSVRGSRDTQYF. In DNA form, the CDR3 reads TGTGCCAGCAGTTACTCGGTCAGGGGTAGTCGAGATACGCAGTATTTT.

For the CDR3, the DNA is TGTGCCAGCAGCCCCCGGGAAAGCTCCTACAATGAGCAGTTCTTC. This sequence encodes CASSPRESSYNEQFF. The V and J genes are TRBV11-3 and TRBJ2-1; tentative D call: TRBD2 (5 bases). The CDR3 extends over 15 amino acids. The germline CDR1 and CDR2 sequences are SGHNT and YENEEA. V was shortened by 5 bases and J by 0 bases, with 11 bases between the two germline ends.

The chain joins TRBV6-5 to TRBJ2-7; possibly TRBD2 for D (5 bases). V lost 2 bases, J lost 3 bases, and 14 bases lay in between. CDR3 length: 15 residues. CDR1 and CDR2 from the germline V gene are MNHEY and SVGAGI. DNA of the CDR3: TGTGCCAGCAGTTACGAACCTACCGGGATCTACGAGCAGTACTTC. The encoded protein is CASSYEPTGIYEQYF.

V is TRBV11-2 and J is TRBJ2-5; 7 positions match TRBD2. This CDR3 has 15 residues. V trimming: 2 bases; J trimming: 2 bases; junction bases outside the gene matches: 5. Germline values: CDR1 SGHAT, CDR2 FQNNGV. The CDR3, as DNA: TGTGCCAGCAGCTTAAGACCGGGGGGTCAAGAGACCCAGTACTTC. This codes for CASSLRPGGQETQYF. Combining the CDR3 with reference TRBV11-2 and TRBJ2-5 gives the whole variable domain EAGVAQSPRYKIIEKRQSVAFWCNPISGHATLYWYQQILGQGPKLLIQFQNNGVVDDSQLPKDRFSAERLKGVDSTLKIQPAKLEDSAVYLCASSLRPGGQETQYFGPGTRLLVL.

This rearrangement joins TRBV5-1 to TRBJ2-2, with a possible D match to TRBD2 (7 bases). Germline CDR1 is SGHRS and CDR2 is YFSETQ. Trimming removed 2 bases from V and 2 bases from J, with 16 bases in between. CDR3 length: 17 amino acids. The CDR3 loop reads CASSLRFGGLNTGELFF. The DNA for the CDR3 is TGCGCCAGCAGCTTAAGATTCGGGGGGCTTAACACCGGGGAGCTGTTTTTT.

The V call is TRBV5-6, the J call TRBJ1-3, with D possibly TRBD1 on 5 matching bases. The V end lost 0 bases, the J end lost 0 bases, and 10 bases lay between the germline ends. CDR1 SGHDT and CDR2 YYEEEE come from the germline V gene. The CDR3 contains 16 residues. Written as DNA, the CDR3 is TGTGCCAGCAGCTTGGCCGGGGCCCTCTCTGGAAACACCATATATTTT. Translation gives CASSLAGALSGNTIYF.

Judged by abundance, this clone is medium-sized. The chain carries TRBV6-6 and TRBJ1-2; D might be TRBD1 (5 bases). Trimming shortened V by 5 bases and J by 7 bases, and 20 bases separated the two germline ends. Per the germline V gene, CDR1 is MNHNY and CDR2 is SVGAGI (reference sequence). This CDR3 has 15 residues. The CDR3 sequence is CASSPLGVQGGGYTF. For the CDR3, the DNA is TGTGCCAGCAGTCCATTAGGCGTCCAGGGAGGTGGCTACACCTTC.

The rearrangement joins TRBV21-1 to TRBJ2-2; the table gives TRBD1 as D, unverified against the DNA. TRBV21-1 is annotated as a pseudogene. The length of the CDR3 is 15 residues. This chain's CDR3 is CASSIRQTNTGELFF. The CDR3 region has the DNA TGTGCCAGCAGCATCCGACAGACGAACACCGGGGAGCTGTTTTTT.

This clone was observed once. The genes are TRBV29-1 and TRBJ2-5; 12 bases fit TRBD2. This CDR3 is 14 amino acids long. Germline-derived CDR1 and CDR2 are SQVTM and ANQGSEA. The trim removed 2 bases at V and 5 bases at J, leaving 3 bases unmatched. In nucleotides, the CDR3 is TGCAGCGTTGAACTAGCGGGGGGGGCGGAGACCCAGTACTTC. This encodes CSVELAGGAETQYF.

This chain joins TRBV18 and TRBJ2-5; TRBD1 matches 9 bases. The length of the CDR3 is 15 residues. The V gene end was trimmed by 0 bases and the J gene end by 4 bases; junction bases not matched to a gene: 3. Germline V lookup: CDR1 KGHSH, CDR2 LQKENI. The CDR3 bases are TGTGCCAGCTCACCACCGGACAGGGGTGGAGAGACCCAGTACTTC. It yields the protein CASSPPDRGGETQYF.

This rearrangement joins TRBV13 to TRBJ1-2; no firm D call. Trimming cost V 9 bases and J 2 bases, with 16 bases left between them. Germline V gene data show CDR1 as PRHDT and CDR2 as FYEKMQ (reference sequence). This CDR3 spans 14 amino acids. The CDR3 sequence: CASSPGGSNYGYTF. As DNA, the CDR3 is TGTGCCAGTAGCCCGGGAGGGTCAAACTATGGCTACACCTTC. The full variable domain, with the rest looked up from reference TRBV13 and TRBJ1-2, is AAGVIQSPRHLIKEKRETATLKCYPIPRHDTVYWYQQGPGQDPQFLISFYEKMQSDKGSIPDRFSAQQFSDYHSELNMSSLELGDSALYFCASSPGGSNYGYTFGSGTRLTVV.

The rearrangement links TRBV4-1 to TRBJ2-7; 9 bases align to TRBD2. Germline trimming cut 4 bases from V and 4 bases from J; bases unmatched to any gene: 8. This CDR3 is built from 15 residues. The germline V gene has CDR1 MGHRA and CDR2 YSYEKL. Here the CDR3 reads CASSLAGGKKYEQYF. CDR3 nucleotide sequence: TGCGCCAGCAGCCTCGCGGGAGGGAAGAAATACGAGCAGTACTTC.

The chain links TRBV19 to TRBJ2-7, with D possibly TRBD1 on 5 matching bases. The length of the CDR3 is 14 residues. Trimming cost V 5 bases and J 3 bases, with 14 bases left between them. Germline CDR1 LNHDA, CDR2 SQIVND (reference sequence). CDR3 coding DNA: TGTGCCAGTAGTGGGGTTGGGGCAAGCTACGAGCAGTACTTC. This codes for CASSGVGASYEQYF. Complete variable domain (other parts from reference TRBV19 and TRBJ2-7): DGGITQSPKYLFRKEGQNVTLSCEQNLNHDAMYWYRQDPGQGLRLIYYSQIVNDFQKGDIAEGYSVSREKKESFPLTVTSAQKNPTAFYLCASSGVGASYEQYFGPGTRLTVT.

This chain links TRBV7-9 with TRBJ1-2, with 8 bases aligning to TRBD1. The CDR3 is made up of 12 amino acids. Germline loops: CDR1 SEHNR, CDR2 FQNEAQ (reference sequence). The trim removed 9 bases at V and 7 bases at J, leaving 7 bases unmatched. The chain's CDR3 is CASTTGGTGYTF. In DNA form, the CDR3 reads TGTGCCAGTACTACAGGGGGTACTGGCTACACCTTC.

The chain joins TRBV25-1 to TRBJ2-1; D possibly corresponds to TRBD1 (5 bases). The CDR3 sequence is 15 residues long. The germline V and J ends were trimmed by 4 bases and 3 bases, with 13 bases remaining between them. In germline, CDR1 is MGHDK, CDR2 SYGVNS. The CDR3 DNA follows: TGTGCCAGCAGTGCAGGGATACGACACTACAATGAGCAGTTCTTC. Amino acid sequence: CASSAGIRHYNEQFF.

The chain employs TRBV30 and TRBJ1-3; a possible D gene is TRBD1 (5 bases). V was cut by 5 bases and J by 2 bases, with 19 bases left in between. This CDR3 comprises 16 residues. Germline CDR1 and CDR2: GTSNPN and SVGIG (reference sequence). The CDR3 is CAWGGPLGMAGNTIYF. The CDR3 coding sequence is TGTGCCTGGGGGGGACCCCTGGGGATGGCTGGAAACACCATATATTTT.

This clone was seen a single time. The CDR3 DNA reads as TGTGCCTGCCAAAGGCCCTCCTACAATGAGCAGTTCTTC. It yields the protein CACQRPSYNEQFF. V and J are TRBV30 and TRBJ2-1, with unresolved D. The V gene lost 6 bases and the J gene lost 0 bases, with 9 bases spanning the gap. Germline V gene data show CDR1 as GTSNPN and CDR2 as SVGIG (reference sequence). This CDR3 has 13 residues.

The genes are TRBV10-3 and TRBJ1-2, with D perhaps TRBD1 (5 bases). The CDR3 contains 12 residues. V lost 7 bases and J 4 bases, leaving 10 bases between the germline ends. Germline values: CDR1 ENHRY, CDR2 SYGVKD. The CDR3 nucleotides are TGTGCCATCAATACGGGGCGCTATGGCTACACCTTC. Translated, it gives CAINTGRYGYTF.

The rearrangement uses TRBV6-1 and TRBJ1-1; D call uncertain. The germline CDR1 and CDR2 sequences are MNHNS and SASEGT. The CDR3 length is 15 residues. V lost 3 bases to trimming and J lost 0 bases, with 11 bases between them. CDR3 in DNA: TGTGCCAGCAGTGAGGTAGTAACAGTGAACACTGAAGCTTTCTTT. It specifies CASSEVVTVNTEAFF.

The chain uses TRBV19 and TRBJ1-5, with D possibly being TRBD1 (5 bases). Germline V gene lookup returns CDR1 LNHDA and CDR2 SQIVND (reference sequence). The CDR3 length is 15 residues. The germline V and J ends were trimmed by 4 bases and 5 bases, with 15 bases remaining between them. The CDR3 loop reads CASSTASVGDQPQHF. The CDR3 DNA sequence: TGTGCCAGTAGTACCGCGAGTGTGGGGGATCAGCCCCAGCATTTT.

This clone was observed a single time. V gene TRBV6-6 combines with J gene TRBJ1-5; D is unclear. CDR1 MNHNY and CDR2 SVGAGI come from the germline V gene (reference sequence). The V end was cut by 6 bases, the J end by 0 bases, with 6 bases between. The CDR3 spans 13 residues. CDR3 sequence reads: CASSEYSNQPQHF. The CDR3 bases are TGTGCCAGCAGCGAATATAGCAATCAGCCCCAGCATTTT.

This chain uses TRBV5-1 with TRBJ2-7; D remains unclear. Germline lookup yields CDR1 SGHRS and CDR2 YFSETQ. The ends were cut back, 0 bases at V and 0 bases at J, with 7 bases in the middle. The CDR3 is made up of 14 amino acids. The CDR3 reads CASSLARSSYEQYF. The CDR3 DNA is TGCGCCAGCAGCTTGGCTAGGAGCTCCTACGAGCAGTACTTC. Based on the CDR3 plus reference TRBV5-1 and TRBJ2-7, the full variable domain is KAGVTQTPRYLIKTRGQQVTLSCSPISGHRSVSWYQQTPGQGLQFLFEYFSETQRNKGNFPGRFSGRQFSNSRSEMNVSTLELGDSALYLCASSLARSSYEQYFGPGTRLTVT.

This chain joins TRBV27 and TRBJ1-6, with TRBD1 identical over 9 bases. This CDR3 has 16 amino acids. Germline V gene sequence: CDR1 MNHEY, CDR2 SMNVEV (reference sequence). J gave up 6 bases and V 5 bases, and 8 bases lay outside the gene matches. The CDR3 reads CASSLQGAFSNSPLHF. CDR3 coding DNA: TGTGCCAGCAGTCTACAGGGGGCGTTTAGTAATTCACCCCTCCACTTT.

The chain carries TRBV7-6 and TRBJ2-2, with D maybe TRBD1 (5 bases). The germline V and J ends were trimmed by 5 bases and 4 bases, with 14 bases remaining between them. The CDR3 loop spans 15 amino acids. From germline, CDR1 is SGHVS and CDR2 FNYEAQ. CDR3 loop: CASSPTPGPTGELFF. Written as DNA, the CDR3 is TGTGCCAGCAGCCCGACCCCAGGGCCCACCGGGGAGCTGTTTTTT.

This clone was seen more than once but under ten times. The chain couples TRBV9 to TRBJ1-2, with D maybe TRBD1 (5 bases). Germline CDR1 is SGDLS and CDR2 is YYNGEE. The CDR3 is 14 amino acids. The V end lost 3 bases, the J end lost 4 bases, and 13 bases lay between the germline ends. CDR3 region: CASSGLGTAYGYTF. CDR3 DNA: TGTGCCAGCAGCGGACTAGGGACGGCCTATGGCTACACCTTC.

CDR3 sequence reads: CASQGTGNTIYF. Here the CDR3 DNA reads TGTGCCAGCCAAGGGACTGGAAACACCATATATTTT. The chain couples TRBV6-6 to TRBJ1-3; D remains ambiguous. Between the trimmed V and J ends, which lost 8 bases and 2 bases, there was a span of 7 bases. The CDR3 is 12 residues long. Germline CDR1 and CDR2: MNHNY and SVGAGI (reference sequence).

As concerns this clone: This CDR3 is also generated by other DNA sequences in the sample. The chain has TRBV4-1 and TRBJ1-6; tentative D call: TRBD1 (5 bases). The CDR3 is 17 amino acids. V was cut by 1 base and J by 2 bases, with 12 bases left in between. The germline V gene encodes CDR1 MGHRA and CDR2 YSYEKL. The CDR3 DNA sequence: TGCGCCAGCAGCCAAGCAGGGATCGCGCCCTATAATTCACCCCTCCACTTT. This gives the protein CASSQAGIAPYNSPLHF.